This T cell receptor beta chain was observed in a study of cytomegalovirus exposure and HLA in healthy donors. This clone was seen only a few times. Antigen unknown. Amplification used 60 Vbeta primers and 13 Jbeta primers. Only in-frame clones appear in the TCRdb table, and some are missing; sequencing was by immunoSEQ multiplex PCR. Counted here are approximately 160,000 clones, 65% to 70% occurring once; the ten biggest clones make up less than 5%. Germline values: CDR1 ENHRY, CDR2 SYGVKD. The CDR3 extends over 12 amino acids. J was trimmed by 1 base and V by 11 bases; bases with no gene match: 2. Study-wide findings and caveats: Common viral pathogens seemed, in a later analysis, to connect with several of the most significant clusters. It was reported that TCR beta sequences correctly inferred the HLA-A and HLA-B alleles for most subjects. In vitro data verified three CMV-associated chains as specific for CMV antigens.

The sequence came from a woman aged 18-35 years in good health and CMV-seropositive. J is TRBJ1-1 and V is TRBV10-3; 9 nucleotides agree with TRBD1. The sequenced material came from PBMCs. This CDR3 is CAVGQGNTEAFF. CDR3 nucleotides: TGTGCCGTGGGACAGGGGAACACTGAAGCTTTCTTT.